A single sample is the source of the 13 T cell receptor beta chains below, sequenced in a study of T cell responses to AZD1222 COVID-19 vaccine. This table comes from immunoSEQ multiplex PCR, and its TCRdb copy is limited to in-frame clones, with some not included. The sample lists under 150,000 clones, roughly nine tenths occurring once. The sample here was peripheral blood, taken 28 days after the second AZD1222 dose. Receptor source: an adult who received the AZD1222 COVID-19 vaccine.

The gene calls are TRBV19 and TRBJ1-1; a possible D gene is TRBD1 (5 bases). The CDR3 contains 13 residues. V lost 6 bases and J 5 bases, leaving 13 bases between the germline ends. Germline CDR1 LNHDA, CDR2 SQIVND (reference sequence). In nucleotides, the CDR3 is TGTGCCAGTAGGGCTCAGGGCGGTACTGAAGCTTTCTTT. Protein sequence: CASRAQGGTEAFF.

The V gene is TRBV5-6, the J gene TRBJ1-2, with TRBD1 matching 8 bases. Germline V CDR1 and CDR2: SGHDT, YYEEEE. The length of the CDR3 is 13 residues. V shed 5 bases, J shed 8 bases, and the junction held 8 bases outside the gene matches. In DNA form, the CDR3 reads TGTGCCAGCAGGCTTGGACAGGGAAAAGGCTACACCTTC. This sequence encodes CASRLGQGKGYTF. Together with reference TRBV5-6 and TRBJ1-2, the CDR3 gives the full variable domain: DAGVTQSPTHLIKTRGQQVTLRCSPKSGHDTVSWYQQALGQGPQFIFQYYEEEERQRGNFPDRFSGHQFPNYSSELNVNALLLGDSALYLCASRLGQGKGYTFGSGTRLTVV.

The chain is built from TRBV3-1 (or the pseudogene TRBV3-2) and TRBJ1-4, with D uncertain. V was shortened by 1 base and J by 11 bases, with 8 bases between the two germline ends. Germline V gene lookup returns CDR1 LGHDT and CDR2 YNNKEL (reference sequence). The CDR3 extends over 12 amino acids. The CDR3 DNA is TGTGCCAGCAGCCAAGTAGACGGGAAACTGTTTTTT. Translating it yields CASSQVDGKLFF.

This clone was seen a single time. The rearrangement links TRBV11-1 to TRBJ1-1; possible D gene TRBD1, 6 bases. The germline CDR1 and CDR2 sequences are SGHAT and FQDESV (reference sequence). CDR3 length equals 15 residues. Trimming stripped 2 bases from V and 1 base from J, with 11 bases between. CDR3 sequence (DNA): TGTGCCAGCAGCTTAAGGGGGGGACCGAACACTGAAGCTTTCTTT. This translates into CASSLRGGPNTEAFF.

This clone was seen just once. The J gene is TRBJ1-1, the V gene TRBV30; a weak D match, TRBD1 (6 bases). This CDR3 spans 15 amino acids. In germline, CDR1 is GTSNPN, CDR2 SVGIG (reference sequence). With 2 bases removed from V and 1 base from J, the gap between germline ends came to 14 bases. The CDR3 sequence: CAWSRLRDTNTEAFF. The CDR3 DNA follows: TGTGCCTGGAGTCGCCTCAGGGACACGAACACTGAAGCTTTCTTT.

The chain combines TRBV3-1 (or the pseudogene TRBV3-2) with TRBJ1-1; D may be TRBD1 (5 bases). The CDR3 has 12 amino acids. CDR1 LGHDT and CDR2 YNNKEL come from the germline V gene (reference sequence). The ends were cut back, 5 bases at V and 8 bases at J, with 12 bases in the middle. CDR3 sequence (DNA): TGTGCCAGCAGCAGACTTGCAGGGGAAGCTTTCTTT. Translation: CASSRLAGEAFF.

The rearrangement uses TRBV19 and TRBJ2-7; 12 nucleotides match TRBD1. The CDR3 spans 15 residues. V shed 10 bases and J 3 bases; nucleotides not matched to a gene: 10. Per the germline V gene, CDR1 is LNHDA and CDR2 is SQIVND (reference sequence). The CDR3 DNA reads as TGTGCCACCCATCCCGGGACAGGGGGCATCTACGAGCAGTACTTC. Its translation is CATHPGTGGIYEQYF.

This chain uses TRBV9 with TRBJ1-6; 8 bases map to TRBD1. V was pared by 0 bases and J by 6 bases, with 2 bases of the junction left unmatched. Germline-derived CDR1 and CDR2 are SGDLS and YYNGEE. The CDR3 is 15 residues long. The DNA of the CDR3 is TGTGCCAGCAGCGTAGATGGACAGGGTAATTCACCCCTCCACTTT. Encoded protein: CASSVDGQGNSPLHF.

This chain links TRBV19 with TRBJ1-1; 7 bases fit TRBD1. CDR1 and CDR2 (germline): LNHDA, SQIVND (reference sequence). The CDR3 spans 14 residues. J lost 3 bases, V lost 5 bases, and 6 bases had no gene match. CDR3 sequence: CASSVRGRYTEAFF. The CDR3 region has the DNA TGTGCCAGTAGTGTCAGGGGGAGATACACTGAAGCTTTCTTT. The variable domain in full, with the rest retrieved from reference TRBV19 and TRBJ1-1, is DGGITQSPKYLFRKEGQNVTLSCEQNLNHDAMYWYRQDPGQGLRLIYYSQIVNDFQKGDIAEGYSVSREKKESFPLTVTSAQKNPTAFYLCASSVRGRYTEAFFGQGTRLTVV.

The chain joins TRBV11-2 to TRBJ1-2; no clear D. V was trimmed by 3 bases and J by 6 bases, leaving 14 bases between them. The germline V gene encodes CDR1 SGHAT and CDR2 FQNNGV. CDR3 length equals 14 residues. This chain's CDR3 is CASSFHGPGDGYTF. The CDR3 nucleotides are TGTGCCAGCAGCTTCCACGGACCCGGAGATGGCTACACCTTC.

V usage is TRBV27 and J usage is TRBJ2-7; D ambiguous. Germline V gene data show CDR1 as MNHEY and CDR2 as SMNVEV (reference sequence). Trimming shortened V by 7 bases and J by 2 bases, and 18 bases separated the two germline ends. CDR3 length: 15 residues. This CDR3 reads CASKERRFVPYEQYF. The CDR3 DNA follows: TGTGCCAGCAAGGAGAGAAGGTTCGTCCCCTACGAGCAGTACTTC.

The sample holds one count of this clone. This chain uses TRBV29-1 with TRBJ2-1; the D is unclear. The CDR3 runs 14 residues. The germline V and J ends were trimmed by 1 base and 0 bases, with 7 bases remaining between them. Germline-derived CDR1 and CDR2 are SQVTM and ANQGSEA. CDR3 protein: CSVEGSSSYNEQFF. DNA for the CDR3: TGCAGCGTTGAAGGCTCGAGCTCCTACAATGAGCAGTTCTTC.

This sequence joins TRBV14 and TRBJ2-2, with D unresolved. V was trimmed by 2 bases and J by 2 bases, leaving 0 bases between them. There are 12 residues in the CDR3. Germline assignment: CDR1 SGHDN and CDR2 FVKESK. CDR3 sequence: CASSQNTGELFF. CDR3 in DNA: TGTGCCAGCAGCCAAAACACCGGGGAGCTGTTTTTT.